The 28 T cell receptor beta chains reported below all come from one sample, sequenced in a study of identifying expanded T cells in peripheral blood (dated by TCRdb to between 2018 and 2021). The library was produced with the immunoSEQ multiplex PCR assay. TCRdb retrieved this table from immuneACCESS and kept in-frame rearrangements only. Not all clones are present; in checked studies, unresolved V genes account for under half, and no reason is known for the remainder. The sample table contains around 60,000 clones; only one count was recorded for roughly four fifths of them. The ten largest clones add up to about a fifth of the sample. The material sequenced was blood. The receptors originated from a person between 18 and 75 years old in good health.

V gene TRBV7-9 combines with J gene TRBJ2-7, with 10 bases fitting TRBD2. This CDR3 is 14 amino acids long. Trimming cost V 2 bases and J 3 bases; bases outside gene matches: 1. Germline CDR1 and CDR2: SEHNR and FQNEAQ (reference sequence). CDR3 amino acids: CASSLTSGNYEQYF. The CDR3 DNA reads TGTGCCAGCAGCTTAACTAGCGGGAACTACGAGCAGTACTTC.

The chain combines TRBV28 with TRBJ2-7; D is tentatively TRBD1 or TRBD2 (7 bases each). The germline V and J ends were trimmed by 3 bases and 2 bases, with 11 bases remaining between them. The length of the CDR3 is 14 residues. CDR1 is MDHEN, CDR2 SYDVKM, per germline. This CDR3 is CASSLGGTAYEQYF. In nucleotides, the CDR3 is TGTGCCAGCAGTTTGGGGGGGACAGCCTACGAGCAGTACTTC. Using reference TRBV28 and TRBJ2-7 for the parts outside the CDR3, the full variable domain is DVKVTQSSRYLVKRTGEKVFLECVQDMDHENMFWYRQDPGLGLRLIYFSYDVKMKEKGDIPEGYSVSREKKERFSLILESASTNQTSMYLCASSLGGTAYEQYFGPGTRLTVT.

This chain connects TRBV30 to TRBJ2-5; the D call may be TRBD1 or TRBD2 (6 bases each). Trimming cost V 3 bases and J 5 bases, with 16 bases left between them. Germline CDR1 GTSNPN, CDR2 SVGIG (reference sequence). The CDR3 length is 14 residues. CDR3 sequence reads: CAWSDLGGRETQYF. The CDR3, as DNA: TGTGCCTGGAGCGATTTAGGGGGGCGCGAGACCCAGTACTTC.

This chain links TRBV11-2 with TRBJ2-7; 14 nucleotides match TRBD2. The CDR3 is 15 residues long. Germline V lookup: CDR1 SGHAT, CDR2 FQNNGV. Trimming cost V 4 bases and J 4 bases; bases outside gene matches: 3. The CDR3 region is CASSSRTSGRYEQYF. As DNA, the CDR3 is TGTGCCAGCAGCTCTCGGACTAGCGGGAGGTACGAGCAGTACTTC.

The rearrangement joins TRBV2 to TRBJ2-7; no clear D gene. The germline gives CDR1 SNHLY, CDR2 FYNNEI. Trimming left V 6 bases short and J 7 bases short, with 7 bases between. The CDR3 runs to 10 residues. CDR3 loop: CASRTREQYF. CDR3 coding DNA: TGTGCCAGCAGGACCCGAGAGCAGTACTTC.

V gene TRBV5-1 combines with J gene TRBJ1-3; TRBD1 is a possible D gene (5 bases). V was clipped by 0 bases and J by 2 bases, with 6 bases between them. CDR1 is SGHRS, CDR2 YFSETQ, per germline. The CDR3 spans 14 residues. The CDR3 DNA reads TGCGCCAGCAGCTTGGACAGGACTGGAAACACCATATATTTT. Translating gives CASSLDRTGNTIYF.

The rearrangement uses TRBV5-1 and TRBJ2-1; a weak D match, TRBD1 (6 bases). V was cut by 4 bases and J by 4 bases, with 9 bases left in between. CDR1 and CDR2 from the germline V gene are SGHRS and YFSETQ. The CDR3 is 13 residues long. DNA for the CDR3: TGCGCCAGCAGCAACGACAGGTACAATGAGCAGTTCTTC. As protein: CASSNDRYNEQFF.

The chain is built from TRBV6-1 and TRBJ2-1; TRBD1 might be the D (5 bases). With 6 bases removed from V and 6 bases from J, the gap between germline ends came to 18 bases. The CDR3 sequence is 15 residues long. Germline V lookup: CDR1 MNHNS, CDR2 SASEGT. The CDR3 region is CASSATYQGRNEQFF. The CDR3 coding sequence is TGTGCCAGCAGCGCCACTTACCAGGGTCGCAATGAGCAGTTCTTC.

The chain recombines TRBV2 with TRBJ1-3, with D hard to call. This CDR3 is 15 amino acids long. CDR1 is SNHLY and CDR2 is FYNNEI in the germline V gene. V lost 5 bases, J lost 4 bases, and 15 bases lay in between. CDR3 bases: TGTGCCAGCAGTACCAGGATCCTGGGAGGAAACACCATATATTTT. Amino acid sequence: CASSTRILGGNTIYF.

This chain connects TRBV4-1 to TRBJ1-5; D is ambiguous. The germline V gene has CDR1 MGHRA and CDR2 YSYEKL. The CDR3 runs 17 residues. The V end was cut by 1 base, the J end by 2 bases, with 15 bases between. Here the CDR3 reads CASSQGPGLGGNQPQHF. For the CDR3, the DNA is TGCGCCAGCAGCCAAGGTCCCGGGCTTGGGGGCAATCAGCCCCAGCATTTT.

The rearrangement uses TRBV6-6 and TRBJ2-1; tentative D call: TRBD1 (6 bases). CDR3 length equals 15 residues. Between the trimmed V and J ends, which lost 6 bases and 0 bases, there was a span of 12 bases. Germline CDR1 and CDR2: MNHNY and SVGAGI (reference sequence). Written as DNA, the CDR3 is TGTGCCAGCAGAGAAACAGGGAGCTCCTACAATGAGCAGTTCTTC. It translates to CASRETGSSYNEQFF.

The chain recombines TRBV11-3 with TRBJ1-6; D may be TRBD1 (6 bases). V lost 4 bases to trimming and J lost 6 bases, with 10 bases between them. This CDR3 is built from 14 residues. The germline V gene has CDR1 SGHNT and CDR2 YENEEA. The chain's CDR3 is CASSSGGSNSPLHF. The CDR3 DNA sequence: TGTGCCAGCAGCTCCGGGGGCAGTAATTCACCCCTCCACTTT.

The chain links TRBV5-1 to TRBJ2-1; D remains unclear. V shed 0 bases and J shed 8 bases, with 15 bases lying between them. This CDR3 is built from 15 residues. Looked up from germline, CDR1 is SGHRS and CDR2 is YFSETQ. The DNA of the CDR3 is TGCGCCAGCAGCTTGGATTTTTCGCGGCGCGATGAGCAGTTCTTC. This codes for CASSLDFSRRDEQFF.

The chain joins TRBV11-1 to TRBJ1-1, with 8 bases that match TRBD1. CDR3 size: 14 residues. Germline loops: CDR1 SGHAT, CDR2 FQDESV (reference sequence). V lost 3 bases and J lost 6; bases outside the gene matches: 6. CDR3 amino acids: CASSFTGGIAEAFF. CDR3 nucleotides: TGTGCCAGCAGCTTTACAGGGGGTATCGCTGAAGCTTTCTTT.

The V and J genes are TRBV5-6 and TRBJ2-1, with D possibly TRBD2 on 5 matching bases. CDR3 length equals 14 residues. Germline V gene data show CDR1 as SGHDT and CDR2 as YYEEEE. The V gene lost 1 base and the J gene lost 1 base, with 6 bases spanning the gap. The CDR3 nucleotides are TGTGCCAGCAGCTTGCGGGGATCCTACAATGAGCAGTTCTTC. It encodes CASSLRGSYNEQFF.

The rearrangement uses TRBV5-6 and TRBJ1-1; D is ambiguous. The germline V gene encodes CDR1 SGHDT and CDR2 YYEEEE. The CDR3 contains 15 residues. Trimming took 1 base from V and 0 from J, leaving 10 bases between them. The DNA for the CDR3 is TGTGCCAGCAGCTTGTGGGTAGGCATGAACACTGAAGCTTTCTTT. Its translation is CASSLWVGMNTEAFF.

The chain carries TRBV5-4 and TRBJ1-1, with D hard to call. The CDR3 extends over 14 amino acids. From germline, CDR1 is SGHNT and CDR2 YYREEE (reference sequence). V lost 1 base and J 6 bases, leaving 13 bases between the germline ends. CDR3 sequence: CASSLLSIGSEAFF. The CDR3, as DNA: TGTGCCAGCAGCTTGTTGTCGATAGGGTCTGAAGCTTTCTTT.

The V call is TRBV5-1, the J call TRBJ2-1; D ambiguous. Trimming stripped 2 bases from V and 8 bases from J, with 11 bases between. Germline CDR1 is SGHRS and CDR2 is YFSETQ. The CDR3 runs to 13 residues. In DNA, the CDR3 is TGCGCCAGCAGCTTCGGGCTATCCGATGAGCAGTTCTTC. Translating gives CASSFGLSDEQFF.

The rearrangement uses TRBV11-2 and TRBJ2-5; D is uncertain. Trimming shortened V by 4 bases and J by 0 bases, and 9 bases separated the two germline ends. CDR3 length: 14 amino acids. Germline V gene lookup returns CDR1 SGHAT and CDR2 FQNNGV. The CDR3 loop reads CASSSIRYQETQYF. For the CDR3, the DNA is TGTGCCAGCAGCTCCATACGTTACCAAGAGACCCAGTACTTC. The whole variable domain, filled in from reference TRBV11-2 and TRBJ2-5, reads EAGVAQSPRYKIIEKRQSVAFWCNPISGHATLYWYQQILGQGPKLLIQFQNNGVVDDSQLPKDRFSAERLKGVDSTLKIQPAKLEDSAVYLCASSSIRYQETQYFGPGTRLLVL.

The chain carries TRBV30 and TRBJ1-2; D is ambiguous. V lost 2 bases and J 1 base, leaving 11 bases between the germline ends. The CDR3 extends over 14 amino acids. CDR1 and CDR2 from the germline V gene are GTSNPN and SVGIG (reference sequence). CDR3 sequence (DNA): TGTGCCTGGAGTTACCAGCCGATTAACTATGGCTACACCTTC. Its protein is CAWSYQPINYGYTF.

The genes are TRBV7-2 and TRBJ2-7, with a tentative D call TRBD2 (5 bases). The germline V gene has CDR1 SGHTA and CDR2 FQGNSA. The V and J ends lost 4 bases and 2 bases respectively, with 15 bases between them. There are 15 residues in the CDR3. The CDR3 loop is CASSSSLATTYEQYF. As DNA, the CDR3 is TGTGCCAGCAGCTCTAGCTTGGCAACTACCTACGAGCAGTACTTC.

This clone occurred a few times. The genes are TRBV9 and TRBJ2-5; the match to TRBD2 covers 9 bases. This CDR3 region has 15 residues. J was trimmed by 2 bases and V by 4 bases; bases with no gene match: 6. From germline, CDR1 is SGDLS and CDR2 YYNGEE. CDR3 protein: CASSPAGGPQETQYF. CDR3 sequence (DNA): TGTGCCAGCAGCCCGGCGGGAGGGCCGCAAGAGACCCAGTACTTC.

The chain uses TRBV30 and TRBJ2-4, with D maybe TRBD1 (5 bases). This CDR3 is built from 15 residues. Germline loops: CDR1 GTSNPN, CDR2 SVGIG (reference sequence). V dropped 0 bases and J dropped 0 bases, with 9 bases sitting between them. The CDR3 region is CAWSVGAGAKNIQYF. The CDR3 DNA follows: TGTGCCTGGAGTGTAGGGGCCGGAGCCAAAAACATTCAGTACTTC.

The J gene is TRBJ2-7, the V gene TRBV6-1, with 7 nucleotides matching TRBD2. The CDR3 spans 12 residues. Looked up from germline, CDR1 is MNHNS and CDR2 is SASEGT. Unmatched junction bases numbered 7, after V lost 8 bases and J lost 6 bases. CDR3 residues: CASQREVGEQYF. The DNA for the CDR3 is TGTGCCAGCCAACGGGAGGTCGGCGAGCAGTACTTC.

This chain links TRBV19 with TRBJ1-2, with D maybe TRBD1 (5 bases). This CDR3 is 13 amino acids long. The V gene's germline CDR1 is LNHDA and CDR2 SQIVND (reference sequence). V gave up 7 bases and J gave up 5 bases, with 14 bases separating them. The CDR3 nucleotides read TGTGCCAGTACCCCCATGGGGGGGTATGGCTACACCTTC. Its protein product is CASTPMGGYGYTF. Variable domain in full (rest from reference TRBV19 and TRBJ1-2): DGGITQSPKYLFRKEGQNVTLSCEQNLNHDAMYWYRQDPGQGLRLIYYSQIVNDFQKGDIAEGYSVSREKKESFPLTVTSAQKNPTAFYLCASTPMGGYGYTFGSGTRLTVV.

J is TRBJ1-2 and V is TRBV2; maybe TRBD1 (5 bases). V was cut by 6 bases and J by 4 bases, with 15 bases left in between. The CDR3 has 14 amino acids. CDR1 and CDR2 (germline): SNHLY, FYNNEI. The CDR3 sequence is CASRGWGDPYGYTF. DNA of the CDR3: TGTGCCAGCAGAGGTTGGGGGGATCCCTATGGCTACACCTTC.

The chain recombines TRBV14 with TRBJ2-3; TRBD2 might be the D (5 bases). Germline values: CDR1 SGHDN, CDR2 FVKESK. The CDR3 sequence is 15 residues long. Trimming removed 1 base at V and 3 bases at J, with 11 bases between. The chain's CDR3 is CASSQVGSGTDTQYF. The CDR3 DNA reads as TGTGCCAGCAGCCAAGTGGGCTCGGGGACAGATACGCAGTATTTT.

This chain connects TRBV4-1 to TRBJ2-3; D perhaps matches TRBD2 (6 bases). Per the germline V gene, CDR1 is MGHRA and CDR2 is YSYEKL. V shed 0 bases and J shed 6 bases, with 13 bases lying between them. The CDR3 is 15 residues long. DNA of the CDR3: TGCGCCAGCAGCCAAGATAGGAGGGCAGGCGATACGCAGTATTTT. Translation: CASSQDRRAGDTQYF.